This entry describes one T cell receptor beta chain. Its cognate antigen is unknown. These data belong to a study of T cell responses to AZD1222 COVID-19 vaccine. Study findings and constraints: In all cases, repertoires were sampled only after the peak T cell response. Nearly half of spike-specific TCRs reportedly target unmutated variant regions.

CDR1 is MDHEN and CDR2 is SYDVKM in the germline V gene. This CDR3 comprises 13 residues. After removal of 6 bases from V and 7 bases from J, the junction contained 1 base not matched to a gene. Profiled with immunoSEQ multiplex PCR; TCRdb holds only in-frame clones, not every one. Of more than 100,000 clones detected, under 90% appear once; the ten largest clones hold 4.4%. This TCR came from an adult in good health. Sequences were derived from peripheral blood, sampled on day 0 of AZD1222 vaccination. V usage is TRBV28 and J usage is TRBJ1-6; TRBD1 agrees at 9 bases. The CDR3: CASRDRGNSPLHF. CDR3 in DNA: TGTGCCAGCAGGGACAGGGGAAATTCACCCCTCCACTTT.